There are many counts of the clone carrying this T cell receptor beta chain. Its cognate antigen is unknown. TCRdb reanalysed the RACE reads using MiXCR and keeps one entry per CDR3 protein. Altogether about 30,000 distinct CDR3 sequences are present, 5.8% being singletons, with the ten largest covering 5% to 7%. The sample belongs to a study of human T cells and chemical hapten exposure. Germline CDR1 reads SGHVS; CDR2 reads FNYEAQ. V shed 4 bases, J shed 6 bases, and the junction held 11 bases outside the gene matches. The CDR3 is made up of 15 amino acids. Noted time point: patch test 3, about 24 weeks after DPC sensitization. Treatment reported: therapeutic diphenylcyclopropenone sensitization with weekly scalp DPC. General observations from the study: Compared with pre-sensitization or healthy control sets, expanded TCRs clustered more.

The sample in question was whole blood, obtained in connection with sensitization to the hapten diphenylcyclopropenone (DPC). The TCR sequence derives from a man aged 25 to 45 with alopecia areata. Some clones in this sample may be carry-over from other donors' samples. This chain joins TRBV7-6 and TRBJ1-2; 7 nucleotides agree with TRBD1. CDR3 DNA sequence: TGTGCCAGCAGCTCTCAAACCCAGGGGGGGGATGGCTACACCTTC. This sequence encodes CASSSQTQGGDGYTF.